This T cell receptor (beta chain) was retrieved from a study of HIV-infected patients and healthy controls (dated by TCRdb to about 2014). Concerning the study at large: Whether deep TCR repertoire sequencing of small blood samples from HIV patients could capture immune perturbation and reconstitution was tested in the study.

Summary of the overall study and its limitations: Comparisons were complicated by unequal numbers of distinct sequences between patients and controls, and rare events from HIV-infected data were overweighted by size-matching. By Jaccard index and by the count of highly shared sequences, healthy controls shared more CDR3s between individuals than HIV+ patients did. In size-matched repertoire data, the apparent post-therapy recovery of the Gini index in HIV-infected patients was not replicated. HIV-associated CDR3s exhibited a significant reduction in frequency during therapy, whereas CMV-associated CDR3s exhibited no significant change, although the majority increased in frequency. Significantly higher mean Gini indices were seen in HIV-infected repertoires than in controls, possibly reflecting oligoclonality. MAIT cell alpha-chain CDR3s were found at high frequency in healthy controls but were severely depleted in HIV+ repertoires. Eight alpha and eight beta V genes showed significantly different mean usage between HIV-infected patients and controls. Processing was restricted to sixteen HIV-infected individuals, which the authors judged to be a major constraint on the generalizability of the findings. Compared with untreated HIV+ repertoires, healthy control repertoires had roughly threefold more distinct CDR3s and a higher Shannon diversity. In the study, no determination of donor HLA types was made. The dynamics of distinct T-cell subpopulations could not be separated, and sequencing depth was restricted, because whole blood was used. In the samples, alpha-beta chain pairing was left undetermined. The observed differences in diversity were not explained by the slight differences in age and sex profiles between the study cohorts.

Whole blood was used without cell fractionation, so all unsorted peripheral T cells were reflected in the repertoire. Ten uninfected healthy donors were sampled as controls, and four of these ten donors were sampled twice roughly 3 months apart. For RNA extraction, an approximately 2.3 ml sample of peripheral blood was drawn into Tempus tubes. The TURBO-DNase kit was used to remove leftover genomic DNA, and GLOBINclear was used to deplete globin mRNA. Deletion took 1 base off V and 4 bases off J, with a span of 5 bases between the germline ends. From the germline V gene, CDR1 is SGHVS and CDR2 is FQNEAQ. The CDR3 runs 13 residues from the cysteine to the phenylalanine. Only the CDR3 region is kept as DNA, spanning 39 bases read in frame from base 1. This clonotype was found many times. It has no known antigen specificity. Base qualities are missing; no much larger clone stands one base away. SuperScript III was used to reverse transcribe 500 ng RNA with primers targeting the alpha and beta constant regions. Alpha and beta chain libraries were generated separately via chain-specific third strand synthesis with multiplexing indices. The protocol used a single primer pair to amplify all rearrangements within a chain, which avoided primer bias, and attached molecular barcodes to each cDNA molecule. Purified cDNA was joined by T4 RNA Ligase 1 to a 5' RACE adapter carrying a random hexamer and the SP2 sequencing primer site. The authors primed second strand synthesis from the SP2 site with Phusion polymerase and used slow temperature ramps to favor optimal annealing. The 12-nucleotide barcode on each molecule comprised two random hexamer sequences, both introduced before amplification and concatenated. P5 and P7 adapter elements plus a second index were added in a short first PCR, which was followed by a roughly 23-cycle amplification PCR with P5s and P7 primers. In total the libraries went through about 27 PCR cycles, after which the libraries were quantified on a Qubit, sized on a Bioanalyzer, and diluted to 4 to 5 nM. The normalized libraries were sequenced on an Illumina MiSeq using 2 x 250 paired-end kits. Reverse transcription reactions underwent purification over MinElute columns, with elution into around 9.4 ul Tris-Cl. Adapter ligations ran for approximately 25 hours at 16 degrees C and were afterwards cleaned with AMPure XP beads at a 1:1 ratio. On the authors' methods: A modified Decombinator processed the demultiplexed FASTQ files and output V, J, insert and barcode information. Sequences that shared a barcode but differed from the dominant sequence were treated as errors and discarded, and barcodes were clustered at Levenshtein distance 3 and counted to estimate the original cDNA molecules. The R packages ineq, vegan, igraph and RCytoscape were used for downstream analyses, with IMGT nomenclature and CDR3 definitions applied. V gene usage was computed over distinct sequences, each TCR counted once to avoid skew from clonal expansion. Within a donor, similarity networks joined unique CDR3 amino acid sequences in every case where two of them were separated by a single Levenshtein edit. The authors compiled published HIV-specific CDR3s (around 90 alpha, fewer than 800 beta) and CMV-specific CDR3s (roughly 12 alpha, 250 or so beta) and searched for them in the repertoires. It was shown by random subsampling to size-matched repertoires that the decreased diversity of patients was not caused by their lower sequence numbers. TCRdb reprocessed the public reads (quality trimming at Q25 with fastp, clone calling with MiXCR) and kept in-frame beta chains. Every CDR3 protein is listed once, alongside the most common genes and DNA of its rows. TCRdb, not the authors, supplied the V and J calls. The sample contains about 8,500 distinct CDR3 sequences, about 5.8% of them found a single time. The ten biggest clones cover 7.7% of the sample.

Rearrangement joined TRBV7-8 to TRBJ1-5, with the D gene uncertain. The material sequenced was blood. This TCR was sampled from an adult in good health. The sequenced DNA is TGTGCCAGCAGCTTAGGGGAGAATCAGCCCCAGCATTTT. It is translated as CASSLGENQPQHF.